Each of the 7 T cell receptor beta chains below was sequenced from the same sample in a study of blood T cell repertoires in COVID-19. Sequenced by immunoSEQ multiplex PCR; TCRdb stores in-frame clones only, minus some. The table has tens of thousands of clones, around four fifths seen once. Sequencing used peripheral blood. These receptors came from a woman of 80 years or more with acute or convalescent COVID-19.

V and J are TRBV7-9 and TRBJ2-5, with 10 bases fitting TRBD2. The CDR3 has 16 residues. Trimming took 5 bases from V and 7 from J; bases not matched to a gene: 13. Germline V gene lookup returns CDR1 SEHNR and CDR2 FQNEAQ (reference sequence). CDR3 amino acids: CASSPGTSAYLGTQYF. CDR3 DNA: TGTGCCAGCAGCCCCGGGACTAGCGCGTACCTCGGGACCCAGTACTTC. Full variable domain (missing parts from reference TRBV7-9 and TRBJ2-5): DTGVSQNPRHKITKRGQNVTFRCDPISEHNRLYWYRQTLGQGPEFLTYFQNEAQLEKSRLLSDRFSAERPKGSFSTLEIQRTEQGDSAMYLCASSPGTSAYLGTQYFGPGTRLLVL.

This sequence joins TRBV19 and TRBJ1-5; a weak D match, TRBD1 (6 bases). The germline V gene has CDR1 LNHDA and CDR2 SQIVND (reference sequence). This CDR3 comprises 16 residues. The V end lost 4 bases, the J end lost 6 bases, and 19 bases lay between the germline ends. The CDR3 coding sequence is TGTGCCAGTAGTACAACAACCGACAGGCTGGTTCAGCCCCAGCATTTT. It yields the protein CASSTTTDRLVQPQHF.

The chain joins TRBV15 to TRBJ1-1; D gene ambiguous. Trimming left V 0 bases short and J 5 bases short, with 13 bases between. Germline assignment: CDR1 LNHNV and CDR2 YYDKDF (reference sequence). This CDR3 spans 15 amino acids. DNA for the CDR3: TGTGCCACCAGCAGAGATCTCGGGAAAGAGACTGAAGCTTTCTTT. Protein sequence: CATSRDLGKETEAFF.

The genes are TRBV2 and TRBJ1-4; weak D call: TRBD1 (6 bases). The CDR3 extends over 14 amino acids. Germline V gene sequence: CDR1 SNHLY, CDR2 FYNNEI. Trimming cost V 9 bases and J 8 bases, with 19 bases left between them. The CDR3 DNA reads TGTGCCAGTCGTCTAGGGGGGGCTAGCGAAAAACTGTTTTTT. It is translated as CASRLGGASEKLFF.

V is TRBV3-1 (or the pseudogene TRBV3-2) and J is TRBJ2-2; 8 bases agree with TRBD1. V trimming: 2 bases; J trimming: 5 bases; junction bases outside the gene matches: 1. From germline, CDR1 is LGHDT and CDR2 YNNKEL (reference sequence). This CDR3 is 14 amino acids long. The CDR3 bases are TGTGCCAGCAGCCAACAGGGGGCTACCGGGGAGCTGTTTTTT. It encodes CASSQQGATGELFF.

J is TRBJ1-2 and V is TRBV6-5; TRBD1 matches at 9 bases. J was trimmed by 3 bases and V by 6 bases; bases with no gene match: 8. Germline loops: CDR1 MNHEY, CDR2 SVGAGI. The CDR3 contains 15 residues. The CDR3 reads CASSQGQGRYYGYTF. CDR3 in DNA: TGTGCCAGCAGCCAAGGACAGGGGAGGTACTATGGCTACACCTTC.

The V and J genes are TRBV5-5 and TRBJ2-5; the match to TRBD1 covers 12 bases. The germline gives CDR1 SGHKS, CDR2 YYEKEE (reference sequence). This CDR3 is built from 19 residues. V lost 3 bases and J lost 7; bases outside the gene matches: 19. In nucleotides, the CDR3 is TGTGCCAGCAGCTCGCTGGATAGGGACAGGGGGCGCGGTAAGGGGACCCAGTACTTC. Translated, it gives CASSSLDRDRGRGKGTQYF.